A selection of T cell receptor beta chains follows, all from one sample in a study of cytomegalovirus exposure and HLA in healthy donors. Only in-frame clones appear in the TCRdb table, and some are missing; sequencing was by immunoSEQ multiplex PCR. The table lists under 200,000 clones, more than 70% of them singletons, with 4% to 5.5% in the top ten. Sequencing was carried out using PBMCs. The source of these receptors is a male donor in good health and CMV-seronegative. Each CDR3 is given with its conserved first and last residue. D genes are given only for firm matches. Expanded clones get a size class; other rows say once, few or many, or leave the size out.

J: TRBJ1-1; V: TRBV2; size: NA; D: NA; DNA: TGTGCCAGCAGAGAAGACAGTATAGCTTTCTTT; CDR3: CASREDSIAFF
J: TRBJ2-2; V: TRBV6-5; size: NA; D: NA; DNA: TGTGCCAGCAGGTACAGGAGCGGGGAGCTGTTTTTT; CDR3: CASRYRSGELFF
J: TRBJ2-2; V: TRBV7-9; size: NA; D: NA; DNA: TGTGCCAGCGCGCGGGGCCTGGGGAACACCGGGGAGCTGTTTTTT; CDR3: CASARGLGNTGELFF
J: TRBJ2-1; V: TRBV5-1; size: NA; D: TRBD2; DNA: TGCGCCAGCAGCGTCGGGACTAGCGGATACAATGAGCAGTTCTTC; CDR3: CASSVGTSGYNEQFF
J: TRBJ2-2; V: TRBV27; size: NA; D: TRBD1; DNA: TGTGCCAGCAGTCCTGGGGACAGGGGGACCGGGGAGCTGTTTTTT; CDR3: CASSPGDRGTGELFF
J: TRBJ1-1; V: TRBV15; size: NA; D: NA; DNA: TGTGCCACCAGCAGAGTGACCCAGGCTGGAAACACTGAAGCTTTCTTT; CDR3: CATSRVTQAGNTEAFF
J: TRBJ2-5; V: TRBV6-6; size: once; D: TRBD1; DNA: TGTGCCAGCAGTTACTCGACAGGGACGGAGACCCAGTACTTC; CDR3: CASSYSTGTETQYF
J: TRBJ2-1; V: TRBV5-6; size: few; D: NA; DNA: TGTGCCAGCAGCGCCTCCTATAATGAGCAGTTCTTC; CDR3: CASSASYNEQFF
J: TRBJ2-3; V: TRBV11-2; size: NA; D: TRBD2; DNA: TGTGCCAGCAGCCCATGGCCAATGAGCGGGGGGGCCGCAGATACGCAGTATTTT; CDR3: CASSPWPMSGGAADTQYF
J: TRBJ2-7; V: TRBV6-5; size: few; D: NA; DNA: TGTGCCAGCAGTTACGACTTCTCCTACGAGCAGTACTTC; CDR3: CASSYDFSYEQYF
J: TRBJ2-1; V: TRBV4-1; size: NA; D: TRBD1; DNA: TGCGCCAGCAGCCAAGGGCAGGGACAGATAGTCTTTGAGCAGTTCTTC; CDR3: CASSQGQGQIVFEQFF